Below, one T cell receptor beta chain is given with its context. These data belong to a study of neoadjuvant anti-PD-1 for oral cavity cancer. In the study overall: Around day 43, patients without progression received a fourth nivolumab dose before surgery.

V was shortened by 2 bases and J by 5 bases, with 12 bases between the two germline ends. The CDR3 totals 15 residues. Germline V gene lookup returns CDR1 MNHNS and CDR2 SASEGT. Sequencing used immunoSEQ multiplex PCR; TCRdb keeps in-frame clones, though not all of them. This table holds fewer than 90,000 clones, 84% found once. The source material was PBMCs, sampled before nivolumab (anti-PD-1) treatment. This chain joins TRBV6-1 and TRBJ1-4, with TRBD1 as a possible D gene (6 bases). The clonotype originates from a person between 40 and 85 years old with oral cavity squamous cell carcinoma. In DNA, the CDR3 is TGTGCCAGCAGTGAAAGGGGGGCCACAAATGAAAAACTGTTTTTT. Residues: CASSERGATNEKLFF.